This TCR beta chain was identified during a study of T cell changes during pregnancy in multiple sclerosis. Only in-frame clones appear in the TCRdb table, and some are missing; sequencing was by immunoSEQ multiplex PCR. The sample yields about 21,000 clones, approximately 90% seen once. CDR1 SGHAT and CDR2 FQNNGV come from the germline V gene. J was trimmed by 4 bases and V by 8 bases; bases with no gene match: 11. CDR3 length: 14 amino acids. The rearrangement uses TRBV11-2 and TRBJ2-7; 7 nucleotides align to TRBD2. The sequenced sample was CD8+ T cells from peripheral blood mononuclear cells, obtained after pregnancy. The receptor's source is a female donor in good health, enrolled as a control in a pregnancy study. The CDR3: CASLDRGESYEQYF. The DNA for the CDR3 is TGTGCCAGCCTTGATCGGGGGGAGTCTTACGAGCAGTACTTC.